The next 25 T cell receptor beta chains were all read from a single sample in a study of blood T cells in healthy people across ages. Using a J-beta primer mix together with a sample-barcoded 5' primer, a second PCR was run for roughly 6 to 11 cycles. Each CDR3 protein gets one entry after TCRdb re-called the 5' RACE reads with MiXCR. Of 750,000 to 950,000 distinct CDR3 sequences listed, 53% are singletons. Sequencing input: blood. These TCRs come from an elderly man in good health.

This clonotype was seen a few times. The V gene is TRBV20-1, the J gene TRBJ2-4, with 9 positions matching TRBD1. Unmatched junction bases numbered 19, after V lost 6 bases and J lost 13 bases. The germline V gene has CDR1 DFQATT and CDR2 SNEGSKA (reference sequence). The CDR3 covers 15 residues. The CDR3 here is CSATGTGLGFREQYF. CDR3 nucleotide sequence: TGCAGTGCCACCGGGACAGGGTTAGGGTTTAGGGAGCAGTACTTC.

Notes on this clonotype: A much larger clone lies a single base off, so this may be a read error. V usage is TRBV4-1 and J usage is TRBJ1-2; no reliable D call. Germline-derived CDR1 and CDR2 are MGHRA and YSYEKL. The CDR3 extends over 14 amino acids. V lost 1 base, J lost 1 base, and 7 bases lay in between. Here the CDR3 reads CASSQGPDNYGYTF. The CDR3 bases are TGCGCCAGCAGCCAAGGCCCCGATAACTATGGCTACACCTTC.

The gene calls are TRBV10-3 and TRBJ2-5; 7 bases line up with TRBD2. V was pared by 5 bases and J by 2 bases, with 2 bases of the junction left unmatched. Germline V gene data show CDR1 as ENHRY and CDR2 as SYGVKD. There are 13 residues in the CDR3. The CDR3 DNA is TGTGCCATCAGTAAGGGAGGGCAAGAGACCCAGTACTTC. Translation gives CAISKGGQETQYF.

This clonotype was observed a few times. The gene calls are TRBV20-1 and TRBJ2-5; 10 bases match TRBD2. The ends lost 5 bases at V and 11 bases at J; junction bases unmatched: 14. The germline V gene has CDR1 DFQATT and CDR2 SNEGSKA (reference sequence). The CDR3 runs to 14 residues. DNA of the CDR3: TGCAGTGCTGTCAGCGGGAGGGCCGGGAATGAGCAGTACTTC. Translated, it gives CSAVSGRAGNEQYF.

The chain links TRBV12-3 or TRBV12-4 to TRBJ2-1, with D tentatively TRBD1 (5 bases). This CDR3 spans 15 amino acids. Between the trimmed V and J ends, which lost 3 bases and 3 bases, there was a span of 12 bases. CDR3 in amino acids: CASSFRSQGYNEQFF. CDR3 DNA: TGTGCCAGCAGTTTTCGGTCCCAGGGCTACAATGAGCAGTTCTTC.

The rearrangement links TRBV20-1 to TRBJ2-3; possibly TRBD1 for D (5 bases). Trimming cost V 0 bases and J 1 base, with 11 bases left between them. The germline V gene has CDR1 DFQATT and CDR2 SNEGSKA (reference sequence). The CDR3 sequence is 15 residues long. The CDR3 loop reads CSARDLGRGTDTQYF. CDR3 nucleotides: TGCAGTGCTAGAGATCTCGGCAGGGGCACAGATACGCAGTATTTT.

The chain has TRBV6-6 and TRBJ2-1, with 7 bases identical to TRBD2. CDR3 size: 15 residues. The trim removed 6 bases at V and 9 bases at J, leaving 14 bases unmatched. Germline values: CDR1 MNHNY, CDR2 SVGAGI (reference sequence). Here the CDR3 reads CASSLPAGRPGEQFF. CDR3 DNA: TGTGCCAGCAGCCTCCCAGCGGGAAGGCCTGGTGAGCAGTTCTTC.

This clonotype has more than one count but fewer than ten. The chain combines TRBV29-1 with TRBJ2-1; D ambiguous. Germline CDR1 SQVTM, CDR2 ANQGSEA. V was clipped by 2 bases and J by 0 bases, with 8 bases between them. The CDR3 extends over 14 amino acids. The chain's CDR3 is CSVELRSSYNEQFF. In DNA, the CDR3 is TGCAGCGTTGAATTACGGAGCTCCTACAATGAGCAGTTCTTC.

The chain combines TRBV25-1 with TRBJ1-2, with 9 bases identical to TRBD1. The trim removed 1 base at V and 6 bases at J, leaving 9 bases unmatched. The germline CDR1 and CDR2 sequences are MGHDK and SYGVNS. CDR3 size: 16 residues. The CDR3 sequence is CASSESGTGFSDGYTF. In DNA, the CDR3 is TGTGCCAGCAGTGAATCAGGGACAGGGTTTTCAGATGGCTACACCTTC.

This clonotype was seen only a few times. The CDR3 protein is CASSRGVAGAYEQYF. CDR3 sequence (DNA): TGTGCCAGCAGCCGGGGGGTAGCGGGAGCCTACGAGCAGTACTTC. The V gene is TRBV4-2, the J gene TRBJ2-7, with 9 bases aligning to TRBD2. The CDR3 is made up of 15 amino acids. Trimming took 4 bases from V and 2 from J; bases not matched to a gene: 6. The germline gives CDR1 LGHNA, CDR2 YNFKEQ.

The chain joins TRBV5-1 to TRBJ2-5, with unresolved D. CDR1 is SGHRS and CDR2 is YFSETQ in the germline V gene. This CDR3 comprises 13 residues. The germline V and J ends were trimmed by 4 bases and 5 bases, with 12 bases remaining between them. CDR3 amino acids: CASSVDRVETQYF. The CDR3 nucleotides read TGCGCCAGCAGCGTGGACCGGGTGGAGACCCAGTACTTC.

J is TRBJ2-3 and V is TRBV20-1; D call uncertain. Germline V gene lookup returns CDR1 DFQATT and CDR2 SNEGSKA (reference sequence). CDR3 length equals 14 residues. The V and J ends lost 6 bases and 0 bases respectively, with 13 bases between them. The CDR3 DNA is TGCAGTGCAGCCAGGAACCCTAGCACAGATACGCAGTATTTT. Protein: CSAARNPSTDTQYF.

This clonotype was seen only a few times. The chain couples TRBV29-1 to TRBJ2-1; weak D call: TRBD2 (6 bases). Germline CDR1 reads SQVTM; CDR2 reads ANQGSEA. This CDR3 contains 12 residues. The V end lost 5 bases, the J end lost 10 bases, and 15 bases lay between the germline ends. The CDR3 loop reads CSVPRLGNEQFF. The CDR3 nucleotides are TGCAGCGTTCCCCGACTAGGGAACGAGCAGTTCTTC.

The chain is built from TRBV2 and TRBJ2-5; D is unresolved. The CDR3 sequence is 14 residues long. The germline gives CDR1 SNHLY, CDR2 FYNNEI. Trimming cost V 3 bases and J 5 bases, with 13 bases left between them. CDR3 sequence (DNA): TGTGCCAGCAGTGAGGCGGTCTTCGGGGAGACCCAGTACTTC. This codes for CASSEAVFGETQYF.

The chain recombines TRBV2 with TRBJ2-5; weak D call: TRBD1 (6 bases). Trimming removed 1 base from V and 7 bases from J, with 19 bases in between. Germline assignment: CDR1 SNHLY and CDR2 FYNNEI. The CDR3 has 16 amino acids. The CDR3 nucleotides are TGTGCCAGCAGTGAAGTGGCAGGGGCCGAGCATGGGACCCAGTACTTC. This sequence encodes CASSEVAGAEHGTQYF.

This clonotype was detected only a few times. The chain combines TRBV20-1 with TRBJ2-4, with D unresolved. Germline loops: CDR1 DFQATT, CDR2 SNEGSKA (reference sequence). The CDR3 spans 16 residues. Trimming removed 6 bases from V and 0 bases from J, with 18 bases in between. CDR3 sequence: CSAPPVGLLAKNIQYF. In DNA, the CDR3 is TGCAGTGCGCCCCCAGTGGGCCTCCTAGCCAAAAACATTCAGTACTTC.

This chain connects TRBV20-1 to TRBJ2-5; TRBD2 agrees at 12 bases. The better agreement between TRBJ2-7 and the DNA end casts doubt on the J call. The CDR3 covers 16 residues. Germline CDR1 is DFQATT and CDR2 is SNEGSKA (reference sequence). The CDR3 bases are TGCAGTGCTGAGGGGGGGACTAGCGGGCGAATCTACGAGCAGTACTTC. This translates into CSAEGGTSGRIYEQYF.

The genes are TRBV5-1 and TRBJ1-1; D remains ambiguous. Deletions cut 4 bases from V and 4 bases from J, with 17 bases between. The CDR3 has 15 amino acids. Germline CDR1 reads SGHRS; CDR2 reads YFSETQ. CDR3 loop: CASSGSPGGSTEAFF. The CDR3 region has the DNA TGCGCCAGCAGCGGCAGCCCCGGAGGGAGCACTGAAGCTTTCTTT.

The V call is TRBV2, the J call TRBJ2-3; 9 nucleotides agree with TRBD2. V dropped 8 bases and J dropped 8; count of bases not matched to a gene: 14. Germline V gene sequence: CDR1 SNHLY, CDR2 FYNNEI. The CDR3 contains 15 residues. Here the CDR3 reads CASDRVSSGAGTQYF. The DNA for the CDR3 is TGTGCCAGCGATCGGGTTTCTAGCGGGGCGGGTACGCAGTATTTT. Based on the CDR3 plus reference TRBV2 and TRBJ2-3, the full variable domain is EPEVTQTPSHQVTQMGQEVILRCVPISNHLYFYWYRQILGQKVEFLVSFYNNEISEKSEIFDDQFSVERPDGSNFTLKIRSTKLEDSAMYFCASDRVSSGAGTQYFGPGTRLTVL.

This clonotype was detected ten times or more. Written as DNA, the CDR3 is TGTGCCAGCAGTTTAGGGCTAGCGGACTACAATGAGCAGTTCTTC. This gives the protein CASSLGLADYNEQFF. J is TRBJ2-1 and V is TRBV12-3 or TRBV12-4; 7 bases align to TRBD2. This CDR3 is built from 15 residues. The trim removed 1 base at V and 3 bases at J, leaving 3 bases unmatched.

This clonotype was seen a handful of times. This chain connects TRBV6-5 to TRBJ2-7; 9 bases are a match to TRBD1. This CDR3 region has 16 residues. Per germline, CDR1 MNHEY and CDR2 SVGAGI. V shed 2 bases and J 4 bases; nucleotides not matched to a gene: 9. CDR3 protein: CASSYSSRGQGYEQYF. The CDR3 DNA reads TGTGCCAGCAGTTACAGCTCCCGGGGACAGGGATACGAGCAGTACTTC.

The rearrangement links TRBV11-2 to TRBJ2-5; TRBD2 matches 7 bases. This CDR3 comprises 16 residues. Germline values: CDR1 SGHAT, CDR2 FQNNGV. The V and J ends lost 1 base and 7 bases, in that order; junction bases with no gene match: 12. The CDR3 DNA follows: TGTGCCAGCAGCTTAGGGCCAGCGGGAAATGGAGGGACCCAGTACTTC. It encodes CASSLGPAGNGGTQYF. The entire variable domain, with the rest obtained from reference TRBV11-2 and TRBJ2-5, is as follows: EAGVAQSPRYKIIEKRQSVAFWCNPISGHATLYWYQQILGQGPKLLIQFQNNGVVDDSQLPKDRFSAERLKGVDSTLKIQPAKLEDSAVYLCASSLGPAGNGGTQYFGPGTRLLVL.

This clonotype turned up a few times. The chain couples TRBV7-2 to TRBJ2-4, with D perhaps assigned TRBD1 or TRBD2 (6 bases each). Germline lookup yields CDR1 SGHTA and CDR2 FQGNSA. There are 16 residues in the CDR3. V lost 3 bases, J lost 1 base, and 13 bases lay in between. This chain's CDR3 is CASSFGGGVAKNIQYF. The CDR3 DNA reads as TGTGCCAGCAGCTTCGGGGGCGGAGTTGCCAAAAACATTCAGTACTTC.

The genes are TRBV27 and TRBJ2-3; TRBD1 agrees at 9 bases. The CDR3 sequence is 16 residues long. Germline CDR1 and CDR2: MNHEY and SMNVEV (reference sequence). J lost 14 bases, V lost 10 bases, and 25 bases had no gene match. The CDR3, as DNA: TGTGCCACCCGCGGAAACTGGGGACAGGGCATGAGATACGCGTATTTT. Its protein is CATRGNWGQGMRYAYF.

The J gene is TRBJ2-7, the V gene TRBV25-1, with a possible D match to TRBD1 (5 bases). The CDR3 spans 14 residues. The V gene's germline CDR1 is MGHDK and CDR2 SYGVNS. The V and J ends lost 6 bases and 3 bases respectively, with 15 bases between them. CDR3 loop: CASSPPGFVYEQYF. DNA for the CDR3: TGTGCCAGCAGCCCCCCAGGGTTCGTCTACGAGCAGTACTTC.